Presented here are 28 T cell receptor beta chains from one specimen sequenced in a study of shared clonotypes between healthy human individuals. Only in-frame clones appear in the TCRdb table, and some are missing; sequencing was by immunoSEQ multiplex PCR. The sample lists 950,000 to 1,100,000 clones; 70% to 80% were seen once. Sequencing was done on a sample of memory CD4+ T cells sorted from blood. Indicated subset: CD45RA-negative fraction. All receptors come from a man younger than 35 in good health.

This chain uses TRBV5-1 with TRBJ1-3, with D tentatively TRBD1 (5 bases). In germline, CDR1 is SGHRS, CDR2 YFSETQ. The V end was cut by 4 bases, the J end by 2 bases, with 10 bases between. This CDR3 is built from 14 residues. The CDR3 spells CASSPEGTGNTIYF. The CDR3 DNA reads TGCGCCAGCAGCCCCGAGGGGACTGGAAACACCATATATTTT.

The gene calls are TRBV5-4 and TRBJ1-1; TRBD1 is a possible D gene (5 bases). Germline lookup yields CDR1 SGHNT and CDR2 YYREEE (reference sequence). The CDR3 consists of 15 residues. Deletions cut 0 bases from V and 3 bases from J, with 12 bases between. The CDR3 nucleotides read TGTGCCAGCAGCTTGGTCGGGGGTGGGGACACTGAAGCTTTCTTT. Amino acid sequence: CASSLVGGGDTEAFF.

The rearrangement uses TRBV10-3 and TRBJ2-5, with D hard to call. Germline V gives CDR1 ENHRY, CDR2 SYGVKD. V was cut by 9 bases and J by 4 bases, with 12 bases left in between. This CDR3 is 12 amino acids long. As DNA, the CDR3 is TGTGCCATAAAGGGTGATATAGAGACCCAGTACTTC. Translating gives CAIKGDIETQYF.

Concerning this clone itself: In the same sample, other DNA sequences code for this CDR3. The rearrangement uses TRBV9 and TRBJ1-2; TRBD1 is a possible D gene (5 bases). V lost 4 bases and J lost 4, with 11 bases in between. The CDR3 covers 13 residues. Per the germline V gene, CDR1 is SGDLS and CDR2 is YYNGEE. CDR3: CASSPTGIYGYTF. The DNA of the CDR3 is TGTGCCAGCAGCCCCACAGGAATCTATGGCTACACCTTC.

This rearrangement joins TRBV15 to TRBJ1-5; TRBD1 might be the D (5 bases). The germline gives CDR1 LNHNV, CDR2 YYDKDF (reference sequence). The V and J ends lost 1 base and 3 bases respectively, with 16 bases between them. The CDR3 extends over 17 amino acids. The CDR3 here is CATSRAREQTNNQPQHF. The CDR3 nucleotides read TGTGCCACCAGCAGAGCCAGGGAACAGACAAACAATCAGCCCCAGCATTTT. The full variable domain, its missing parts supplied by reference TRBV15 and TRBJ1-5, is DAMVIQNPRYQVTQFGKPVTLSCSQTLNHNVMYWYQQKSSQAPKLLFHYYDKDFNNEADTPDNFQSRRPNTSFCFLDIRSPGLGDTAMYLCATSRAREQTNNQPQHFGDGTRLSIL.

The V gene is TRBV9, the J gene TRBJ2-2; 8 bases map to TRBD2. The V and J ends lost 8 bases and 4 bases, in that order; junction bases with no gene match: 10. This CDR3 has 15 amino acids. Germline assignment: CDR1 SGDLS and CDR2 YYNGEE. DNA for the CDR3: TGTGCCAGAGCTCCCCGGGGGGGAAGCACCGGGGAGCTGTTTTTT. This codes for CARAPRGGSTGELFF.

The chain couples TRBV5-6 to TRBJ1-1; D possibly corresponds to TRBD1 (6 bases). The V gene's germline CDR1 is SGHDT and CDR2 YYEEEE. The CDR3 totals 14 residues. The V and J ends lost 2 bases and 4 bases respectively, with 12 bases between them. CDR3 protein: CASSFRGRFTEAFF. DNA of the CDR3: TGTGCCAGCAGCTTCCGGGGGCGGTTCACTGAAGCTTTCTTT.

The chain couples TRBV9 to TRBJ2-1, with D possibly TRBD1 on 6 matching bases. The germline gives CDR1 SGDLS, CDR2 YYNGEE. CDR3 length: 14 amino acids. V lost 3 bases and J 12 bases, leaving 19 bases between the germline ends. The CDR3 loop reads CASSGPGELFLQFF. The CDR3 DNA sequence: TGTGCCAGCAGCGGACCAGGGGAGCTTTTCTTGCAGTTCTTC.

CDR3 sequence reads: CASSPQSSGGLSSYEQYF. CDR3 bases: TGTGCCAGCAGCCCCCAGTCCAGCGGGGGGCTGAGCTCCTACGAGCAGTACTTC. The chain carries TRBV4-2 and TRBJ2-7; 9 bases map to TRBD2. CDR3 size: 18 residues. Trimming took 4 bases from V and 0 from J; bases not matched to a gene: 13. Germline assignment: CDR1 LGHNA and CDR2 YNFKEQ.

This chain connects TRBV7-2 to TRBJ1-3; possible D gene TRBD1, 5 bases. The germline gives CDR1 SGHTA, CDR2 FQGNSA. This CDR3 has 15 amino acids. V was shortened by 1 base and J by 2 bases, with 9 bases between the two germline ends. The CDR3 region is CASSLDQGAGNTIYF. CDR3 DNA: TGTGCCAGCAGCTTAGACCAAGGGGCTGGAAACACCATATATTTT.

V usage is TRBV7-9 and J usage is TRBJ2-2; D possibly corresponds to TRBD1 (5 bases). Trimming removed 6 bases at V and 4 bases at J, with 15 bases between. Germline assignment: CDR1 SEHNR and CDR2 FQNEAQ (reference sequence). The CDR3 loop spans 15 amino acids. As DNA, the CDR3 is TGTGCCAGCAGGCTAGGACATGGATTCACCGGGGAGCTGTTTTTT. Protein product: CASRLGHGFTGELFF.

The chain employs TRBV6-1 and TRBJ1-1; TRBD1 is a possible D gene (6 bases). There are 13 residues in the CDR3. V was cut by 6 bases and J by 5 bases, with 13 bases left in between. Germline assignment: CDR1 MNHNS and CDR2 SASEGT. CDR3 nucleotide sequence: TGTGCCAGCAGAGGACAGAGCATAACTGAAGCTTTCTTT. The encoded protein is CASRGQSITEAFF.

The J gene is TRBJ2-7, the V gene TRBV5-1; D is perhaps TRBD1 (6 bases). Trimming took 4 bases from V and 0 from J, leaving 17 bases between them. Germline CDR1 and CDR2: SGHRS and YFSETQ. The CDR3 consists of 16 residues. The CDR3 DNA follows: TGCGCCAGCAGCCCTCAGGTTGGGGGCCTCTCCTACGAGCAGTACTTC. This encodes CASSPQVGGLSYEQYF.

This rearrangement joins TRBV6-1 to TRBJ2-7, with D tentatively TRBD1 (5 bases). V lost 0 bases and J lost 1, with 7 bases in between. Per germline, CDR1 MNHNS and CDR2 SASEGT. The CDR3 length is 14 residues. The CDR3 DNA follows: TGTGCCAGCAGTGAAGCGGCAGGGTCCTACGAGCAGTACTTC. Protein sequence: CASSEAAGSYEQYF.

V is TRBV2 and J is TRBJ2-5, with 12 bases that match TRBD2. Germline V gene lookup returns CDR1 SNHLY and CDR2 FYNNEI. The CDR3 totals 18 residues. Germline trimming cut 2 bases from V and 3 bases from J; bases unmatched to any gene: 10. The CDR3 DNA sequence: TGTGCCAGCAGTGAACTGTCTAGCGGGAGGGGAACCAAAGAGACCCAGTACTTC. Protein sequence: CASSELSSGRGTKETQYF.

The V and J genes are TRBV4-2 and TRBJ1-2; tentative D call: TRBD1 (5 bases). Trimming took 1 base from V and 2 from J, leaving 11 bases between them. This CDR3 spans 15 amino acids. In germline, CDR1 is LGHNA, CDR2 YNFKEQ. CDR3 in amino acids: CASSQGVRDNYGYTF. CDR3 DNA sequence: TGTGCCAGCAGCCAAGGGGTTAGGGACAACTATGGCTACACCTTC.

This clone turned up a few times. V usage is TRBV7-2 and J usage is TRBJ2-2, with TRBD2 identical over 12 bases. The germline V gene has CDR1 SGHTA and CDR2 FQGNSA. The V gene end was trimmed by 2 bases and the J gene end by 4 bases; junction bases not matched to a gene: 5. This CDR3 is built from 17 residues. CDR3 bases: TGTGCCAGCAGCTTACTAGCGGGAGGGCCTGGCACCGGGGAGCTGTTTTTT. It encodes CASSLLAGGPGTGELFF.

Turning to this clone: Other DNA sequences in this sample translate to the same CDR3. CDR3 sequence (DNA): TGTGCCAGCAGCTCCTTATCCAACAGGGGAAAACTGTTTTTT. Translating gives CASSSLSNRGKLFF. The J gene is TRBJ1-4, the V gene TRBV11-2, with TRBD1 identical over 7 bases. Germline V lookup: CDR1 SGHAT, CDR2 FQNNGV. The junction had 9 bases not matched to a gene; V was cut back by 4 bases and J by 10 bases. This CDR3 region has 14 residues.

The count of this clone is one. The identical CDR3 is also encoded by other nucleotide sequences in the sample. The chain's CDR3 is CAWSRDGTYEQYF. DNA for the CDR3: TGTGCCTGGAGTCGGGACGGAACCTACGAGCAGTACTTC. The V gene is TRBV30, the J gene TRBJ2-7; tentatively, D is TRBD1 or TRBD2 (5 bases each). Germline V gives CDR1 GTSNPN, CDR2 SVGIG (reference sequence). The CDR3 sequence is 13 residues long. Trimming removed 2 bases at V and 2 bases at J, with 10 bases between.

This chain connects TRBV5-1 to TRBJ1-3; D not resolved. CDR1 and CDR2 (germline): SGHRS, YFSETQ. The CDR3 consists of 20 residues. V lost 0 bases, J lost 0 bases, and 22 bases lay in between. CDR3 protein: CASSLDFRAASLSSGNTIYF. Written as DNA, the CDR3 is TGCGCCAGCAGCTTGGATTTCCGCGCGGCCAGTTTGAGCTCTGGAAACACCATATATTTT.

CDR3: CASSYHSESNSPLHF. The CDR3, as DNA: TGTGCCAGCAGTTACCACAGCGAAAGTAATTCACCCCTCCACTTT. The chain recombines TRBV6-5 with TRBJ1-6; no reliable D call. The CDR3 loop spans 15 amino acids. V was shortened by 2 bases and J by 6 bases, with 11 bases between the two germline ends. The germline CDR1 and CDR2 sequences are MNHEY and SVGAGI.

The chain combines TRBV6-1 with TRBJ1-5, with D unresolved. This CDR3 is 13 amino acids long. The V end lost 4 bases, the J end lost 7 bases, and 11 bases lay between the germline ends. Per the germline V gene, CDR1 is MNHNS and CDR2 is SASEGT. The CDR3 bases are TGTGCCAGCAGTGGAGACAATGTCCAGCCCCAGCATTTT. It is translated as CASSGDNVQPQHF.

The chain combines TRBV30 with TRBJ2-1, with 8 bases identical to TRBD2. V was pared by 8 bases and J by 4 bases, with 10 bases of the junction left unmatched. The germline gives CDR1 GTSNPN, CDR2 SVGIG (reference sequence). This CDR3 has 14 residues. CDR3 sequence (DNA): TGTGCCGGTGGGGCTAGCGGGTTTTACAATGAGCAGTTCTTC. As protein: CAGGASGFYNEQFF.

This clone was seen a few times. CDR3 nucleotides: TGTGCCAGCAGAAAACTAGCGGGAGGTGCGGCCGGGGAGCTGTTTTTT. As protein: CASRKLAGGAAGELFF. J is TRBJ2-2 and V is TRBV6-6, with TRBD2 matching over 12 bases. In germline, CDR1 is MNHNY, CDR2 SVGAGI (reference sequence). This CDR3 is built from 16 residues. J was trimmed by 6 bases and V by 6 bases; bases with no gene match: 8.

V usage is TRBV2 and J usage is TRBJ2-6; 7 nucleotides line up with TRBD2. The V gene's germline CDR1 is SNHLY and CDR2 FYNNEI. The CDR3 is made up of 15 amino acids. J lost 1 base, V lost 5 bases, and 2 bases had no gene match. The CDR3: CASSPGGSGANVLTF. The CDR3 coding sequence is TGTGCCAGCAGTCCCGGGGGGTCTGGGGCCAACGTCCTGACTTTC.

The chain employs TRBV7-6 and TRBJ2-5; D is perhaps TRBD1 or TRBD2 (5 bases each). V gave up 5 bases and J gave up 0 bases, with 10 bases separating them. CDR1 is SGHVS and CDR2 is FNYEAQ in the germline V gene. The CDR3 is made up of 14 amino acids. The CDR3 DNA reads as TGTGCCAGCAGCCCCGGGACCTACCAAGAGACCCAGTACTTC. Encoded protein: CASSPGTYQETQYF.

The V and J genes are TRBV10-2 and TRBJ2-5, with TRBD1 matching over 12 bases. CDR1 WSHSY and CDR2 SAAADI come from the germline V gene. Trimming took 7 bases from V and 1 from J; bases not matched to a gene: 7. The CDR3 totals 16 residues. CDR3 sequence (DNA): TGCGCCAGCACCGAGGGGGACAGGGGGCCCCAAGAGACCCAGTACTTC. Amino acid sequence: CASTEGDRGPQETQYF.

This CDR3 reads CASSLAGARAGYTF. In DNA, the CDR3 is TGTGCCAGCAGCTTAGCTGGGGCCCGGGCGGGCTACACCTTC. The chain is built from TRBV7-8 and TRBJ1-2; possibly TRBD1 for D (5 bases). Germline V gene data show CDR1 as SGHVS and CDR2 as FQNEAQ. Trimming shortened V by 0 bases and J by 8 bases, and 13 bases separated the two germline ends. CDR3 length: 14 residues.